This T cell receptor beta chain appears in the sequencing data of a study of blood T cell repertoires in COVID-19. Across the study: COVID-19 samples from acute and convalescent phases originated in the United States, Italy and Spain. Nucleic acid was either cDNA or gDNA, and it came from T cells, B-cell-depleted T cells, or PBMCs.

TCRdb keeps only in-frame clones here, not all; method: immunoSEQ multiplex PCR. This sample has some 290,000 clones; about 88% occur once, and the top ten carry 3.6%. CDR3 length: 15 amino acids. J was trimmed by 6 bases and V by 8 bases; bases with no gene match: 15. In germline, CDR1 is MNHEY, CDR2 SVGAGI. What was sequenced was peripheral blood. The rearrangement links TRBV6-5 to TRBJ2-7; TRBD1 matches 8 bases. The source of this sequence is a man aged 18 to 30 with active or convalescent COVID-19. CDR3: CASSRDGTGSREQYF. CDR3 coding DNA: TGTGCCAGCTCTAGAGACGGGACAGGTAGCCGCGAGCAGTACTTC.